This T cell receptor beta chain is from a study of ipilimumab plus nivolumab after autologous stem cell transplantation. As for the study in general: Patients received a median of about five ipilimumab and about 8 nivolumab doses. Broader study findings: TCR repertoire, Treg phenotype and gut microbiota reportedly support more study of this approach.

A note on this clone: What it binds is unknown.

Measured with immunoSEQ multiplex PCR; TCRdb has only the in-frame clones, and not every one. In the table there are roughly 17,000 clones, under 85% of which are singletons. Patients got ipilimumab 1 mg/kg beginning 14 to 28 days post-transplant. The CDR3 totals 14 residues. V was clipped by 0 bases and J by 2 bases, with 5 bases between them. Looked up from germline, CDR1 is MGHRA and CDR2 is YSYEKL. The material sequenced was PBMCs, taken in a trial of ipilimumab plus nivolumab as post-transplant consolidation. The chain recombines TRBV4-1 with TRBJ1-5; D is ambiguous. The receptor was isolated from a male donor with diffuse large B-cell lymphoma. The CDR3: CASSQEYGNQPQHF. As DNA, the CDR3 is TGCGCCAGCAGCCAAGAGTACGGCAATCAGCCCCAGCATTTT.